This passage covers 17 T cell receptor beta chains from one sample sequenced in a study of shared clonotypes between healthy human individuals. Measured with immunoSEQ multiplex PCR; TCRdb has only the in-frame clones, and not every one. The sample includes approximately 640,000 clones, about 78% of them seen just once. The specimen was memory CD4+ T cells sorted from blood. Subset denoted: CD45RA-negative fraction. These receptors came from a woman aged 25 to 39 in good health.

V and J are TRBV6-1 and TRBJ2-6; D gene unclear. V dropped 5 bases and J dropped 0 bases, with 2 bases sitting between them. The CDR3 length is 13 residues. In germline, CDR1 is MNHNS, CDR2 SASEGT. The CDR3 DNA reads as TGTGCCAGCAGTAACTCTGGGGCCAACGTCCTGACTTTC. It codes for CASSNSGANVLTF.

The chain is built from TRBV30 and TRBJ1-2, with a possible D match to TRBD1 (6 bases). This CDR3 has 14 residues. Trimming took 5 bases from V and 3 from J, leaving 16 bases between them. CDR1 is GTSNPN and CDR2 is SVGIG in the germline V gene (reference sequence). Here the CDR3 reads CAWDPLRGDYGYTF. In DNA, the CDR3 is TGTGCCTGGGACCCACTCAGGGGCGACTATGGCTACACCTTC.

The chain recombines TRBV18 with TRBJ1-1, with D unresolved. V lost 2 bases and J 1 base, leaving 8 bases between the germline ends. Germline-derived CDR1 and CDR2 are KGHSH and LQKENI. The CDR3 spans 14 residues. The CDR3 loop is CASSPMGRNTEAFF. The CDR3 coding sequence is TGTGCCAGCTCACCAATGGGCAGGAACACTGAAGCTTTCTTT. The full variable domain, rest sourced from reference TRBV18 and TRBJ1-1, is NAGVMQNPRHLVRRRGQEARLRCSPMKGHSHVYWYRQLPEEGLKFMVYLQKENIIDESGMPKERFSAEFPKEGPSILRIQQVVRGDSAAYFCASSPMGRNTEAFFGQGTRLTVV.

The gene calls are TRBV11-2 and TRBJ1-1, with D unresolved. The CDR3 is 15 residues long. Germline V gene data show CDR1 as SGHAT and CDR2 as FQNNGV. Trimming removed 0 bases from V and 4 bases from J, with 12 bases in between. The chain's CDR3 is CASSLDRVTLTEAFF. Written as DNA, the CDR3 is TGTGCCAGCAGCTTAGATCGGGTGACACTCACTGAAGCTTTCTTT.

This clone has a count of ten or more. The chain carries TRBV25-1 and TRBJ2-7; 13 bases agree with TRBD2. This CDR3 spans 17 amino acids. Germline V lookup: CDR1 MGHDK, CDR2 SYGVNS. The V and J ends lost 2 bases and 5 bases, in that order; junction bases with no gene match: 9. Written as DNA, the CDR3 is TGTGCCAGCAGTGAACCTGGGACTAGCGGGACCTTCGACGAGCAGTACTTC. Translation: CASSEPGTSGTFDEQYF.

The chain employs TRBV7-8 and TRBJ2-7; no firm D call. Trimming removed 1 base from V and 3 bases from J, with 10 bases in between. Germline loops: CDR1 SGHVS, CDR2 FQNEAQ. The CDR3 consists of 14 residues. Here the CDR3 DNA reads TGTGCCAGCAGCTTAGTCGGATCTGACTACGAGCAGTACTTC. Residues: CASSLVGSDYEQYF. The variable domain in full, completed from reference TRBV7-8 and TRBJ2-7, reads GAGVSQSPRYKVAKRGQDVALRCDPISGHVSLFWYQQALGQGPEFLTYFQNEAQLDKSGLPSDRFFAERPEGSVSTLKIQRTQQEDSAVYLCASSLVGSDYEQYFGPGTRLTVT.

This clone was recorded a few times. The CDR3 loop is CRGQANEKLFF. The CDR3 nucleotides read TGCAGGGGACAAGCTAATGAAAAACTGTTTTTT. This chain connects TRBV20-1 to TRBJ1-4; D may be TRBD1 (6 bases). The CDR3 contains 11 residues. Germline V gene lookup returns CDR1 DFQATT and CDR2 SNEGSKA (reference sequence).

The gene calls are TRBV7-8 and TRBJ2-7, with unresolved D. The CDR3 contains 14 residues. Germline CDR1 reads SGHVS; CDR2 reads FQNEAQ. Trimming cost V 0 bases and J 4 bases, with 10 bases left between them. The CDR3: CASSLALGNYEQYF. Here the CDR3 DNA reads TGTGCCAGCAGCTTAGCGCTAGGGAATTACGAGCAGTACTTC.

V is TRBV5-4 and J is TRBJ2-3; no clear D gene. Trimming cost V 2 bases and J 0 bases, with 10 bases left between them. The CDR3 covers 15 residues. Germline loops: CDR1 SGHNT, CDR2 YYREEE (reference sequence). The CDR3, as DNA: TGTGCCAGCAGCTTTAGTTACAGTAGCACAGATACGCAGTATTTT. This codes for CASSFSYSSTDTQYF.

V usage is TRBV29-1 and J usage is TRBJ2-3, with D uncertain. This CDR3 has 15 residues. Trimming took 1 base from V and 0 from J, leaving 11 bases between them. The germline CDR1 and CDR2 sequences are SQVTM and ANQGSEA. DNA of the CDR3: TGCAGCGTTGAAGCGGAGTCCCGTAGCACAGATACGCAGTATTTT. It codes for CSVEAESRSTDTQYF.

The CDR3: CASSRQTYQHEKLFF. In DNA, the CDR3 is TGTGCCAGTAGTAGACAGACCTACCAACATGAAAAACTGTTTTTT. This chain links TRBV19 with TRBJ1-4, with D possibly being TRBD1 (5 bases). The CDR3 extends over 15 amino acids. V shed 4 bases and J shed 6 bases, with 15 bases lying between them. The germline gives CDR1 LNHDA, CDR2 SQIVND (reference sequence).

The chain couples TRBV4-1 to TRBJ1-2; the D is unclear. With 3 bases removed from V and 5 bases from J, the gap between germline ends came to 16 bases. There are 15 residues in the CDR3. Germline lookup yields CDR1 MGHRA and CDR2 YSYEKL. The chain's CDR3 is CASSQALQPTYGYTF. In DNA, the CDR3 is TGCGCCAGCAGCCAGGCATTACAACCGACTTATGGCTACACCTTC.

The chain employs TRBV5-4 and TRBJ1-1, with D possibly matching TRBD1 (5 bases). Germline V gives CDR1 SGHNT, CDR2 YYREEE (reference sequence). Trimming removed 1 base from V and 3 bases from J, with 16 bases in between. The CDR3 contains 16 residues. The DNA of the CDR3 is TGTGCCAGCAGCTTGACACAGGCCCCAGGTGACACTGAAGCTTTCTTT. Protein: CASSLTQAPGDTEAFF.

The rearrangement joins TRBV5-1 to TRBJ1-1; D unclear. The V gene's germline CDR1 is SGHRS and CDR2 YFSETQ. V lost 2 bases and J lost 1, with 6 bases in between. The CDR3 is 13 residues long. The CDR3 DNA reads TGCGCCAGCAGCTTACAGCAGAACACTGAAGCTTTCTTT. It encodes CASSLQQNTEAFF.

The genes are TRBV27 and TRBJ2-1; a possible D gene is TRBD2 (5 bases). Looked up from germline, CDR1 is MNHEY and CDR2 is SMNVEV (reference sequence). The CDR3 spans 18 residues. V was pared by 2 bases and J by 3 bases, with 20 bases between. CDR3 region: CASSLRSQRAPFYNEQFF. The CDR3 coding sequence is TGTGCCAGCAGTTTACGCTCCCAGAGGGCCCCTTTCTACAATGAGCAGTTCTTC.

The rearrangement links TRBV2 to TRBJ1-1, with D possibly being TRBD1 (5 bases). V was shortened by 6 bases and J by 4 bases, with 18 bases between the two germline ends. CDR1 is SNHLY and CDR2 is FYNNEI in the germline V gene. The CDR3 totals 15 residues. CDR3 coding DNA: TGTGCCAGCAGGCACCTCCAGGGACGGGGCACTGAAGCTTTCTTT. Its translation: CASRHLQGRGTEAFF.

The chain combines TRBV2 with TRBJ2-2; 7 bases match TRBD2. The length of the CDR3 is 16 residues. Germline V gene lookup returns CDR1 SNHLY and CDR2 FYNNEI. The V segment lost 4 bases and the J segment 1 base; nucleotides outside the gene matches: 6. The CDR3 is CASSVLGGRNTGELFF. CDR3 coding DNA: TGTGCCAGCAGTGTCTTGGGAGGGAGGAACACCGGGGAGCTGTTTTTT.